A selection of T cell receptor beta chains follows, all from one sample in a study of T cells after yellow fever vaccination. One entry per CDR3 protein, called by TCRdb with MiXCR from the 5' RACE reads. This sample carries under 250,000 distinct CDR3 sequences, 6.9% of them seen once, and the ten largest clones take roughly 0.9%. The sample was CD4+ T cells sorted from PBMCs, taken 15 days after the yellow fever booster vaccination. The receptors shown here come from a man aged 30-40 years who received the YFV17D yellow fever vaccine. The CDR3 runs from the conserved cysteine through the conserved F or W. D genes are given only for firm matches. Some rows have no size entry. The others give once, few or many, or a class for an expanded clone.

J,V,size,D,DNA,CDR3
TRBJ2-4,TRBV7-2,many,.,TGTGCCAGCAGCTCGGTTGGAGGTCAAAACATTCAGTACTTC,CASSSVGGQNIQYF
TRBJ2-2,TRBV10-3,.,.,TGTGCCACCAGAAGAGTGACGGGAGCGAACACCGGGGAGCTGTTTTTT,CATRRVTGANTGELFF
TRBJ2-1,TRBV5-1,many,.,TGCGCCAGCAGCTTGGATACTATTTACAATGAGCAGTTCTTC,CASSLDTIYNEQFF
TRBJ2-1,TRBV6-2/TRBV6-3,few,TRBD2,TGTGCCAGCAGTTATTTCAGCGGGAGGCTGGGAAATGAGCAGTTCTTC,CASSYFSGRLGNEQFF
TRBJ2-7,TRBV10-3,few,.,TGTGCCATCAGTGATCAGGGGCCGCTATCCTACGAGCAGTACTTC,CAISDQGPLSYEQYF
TRBJ1-2,TRBV7-2,few,TRBD1,TGTGCCAGCAGCCCACGGGACAGTCGGGGCTATGGCTACACCTTC,CASSPRDSRGYGYTF
TRBJ2-3,TRBV5-1,many,TRBD2,TGCGCCAGCAGCTTCCAGGGAGGGGATACGCAGTATTTT,CASSFQGGDTQYF
TRBJ2-7,TRBV5-1,.,.,TGCGCCAGCAGCCCCGGGGGTCAGCATGAGCAGTACTTC,CASSPGGQHEQYF
TRBJ2-7,TRBV6-2/TRBV6-3,.,TRBD2,TGTGCCAGCAGATCTAGCGGGGACTACGAGCAGTACTTC,CASRSSGDYEQYF
TRBJ2-1,TRBV2,.,TRBD2,TGTGCCAGCAGTGACTTGGGACTAGCGGACTACAATGAGCAGTTCTTC,CASSDLGLADYNEQFF
TRBJ2-1,TRBV28,many,TRBD2,TGTGCCAGCAGTTCCCCGGGACTAGCGGTTTTGGGCTCCTACAATGAGCAGTTCTTC,CASSSPGLAVLGSYNEQFF
TRBJ2-4,TRBV19,few,.,TGTGCCAGTAGTATATCGGTCGGGGTGGAGGGCATTCAGTACTTC,CASSISVGVEGIQYF
TRBJ2-2,TRBV7-2,.,.,TGTGCCAGCAGCTTAGTTGGTGTCGCCGGGGAGCTGTTTTTT,CASSLVGVAGELFF
TRBJ2-1,TRBV5-1,many,.,TGCGCCAGCAGCTTGGTAATTTCAGCCCACAATGAGCAGTTCTTC,CASSLVISAHNEQFF
TRBJ2-1,TRBV18,many,.,TGTGCCAGCTCCCCAACCCAGGACAATGAGCAGTTCTTC,CASSPTQDNEQFF
TRBJ2-3,TRBV6-5,.,TRBD1,TGTGCCAGCAGTTACACTTCCGGGACAGGGAGCACAGATACGCAGTATTTT,CASSYTSGTGSTDTQYF
TRBJ1-2,TRBV5-1,many,.,TGCGCCAGCAGAGAAGGGGCTGGTGGCTACACCTTC,CASREGAGGYTF
TRBJ2-3,TRBV5-1,many,TRBD2,TGCGCCAGCAGCTCGGGGACTAGCGGGATACTTGGGTATTTT,CASSSGTSGILGYF
TRBJ2-1,TRBV7-2,.,.,TGTGCCAGCAGCTTCGGGGTAAGCTCCTACAATGAGCAGTTCTTC,CASSFGVSSYNEQFF
TRBJ2-6,TRBV7-2,.,TRBD1,TGTGCCAGCAGCTTTTTAGGGGGCGTTCCGGGGGCCAACGTCCTGACTTTC,CASSFLGGVPGANVLTF
TRBJ2-3,TRBV10-2,.,.,TGCGCCAGCAGATCTAGCGTAAGCACAGATACGCAGTATTTT,CASRSSVSTDTQYF
TRBJ2-1,TRBV7-9,.,.,TGTGCCAGCAGCTTAGCCACCTCGAGGGACAATGAGCAGTTCTTC,CASSLATSRDNEQFF
TRBJ2-5,TRBV20-1,few,TRBD2,TGCAGTGCTCACCGGACTAGCGGGAGGTCAGAGACCCAGTACTTC,CSAHRTSGRSETQYF
TRBJ2-2,TRBV20-1,.,.,TGCAGTGCTAGAGATTATCGGGCAGAGAACACCGGGGAGCTGTTTTTT,CSARDYRAENTGELFF